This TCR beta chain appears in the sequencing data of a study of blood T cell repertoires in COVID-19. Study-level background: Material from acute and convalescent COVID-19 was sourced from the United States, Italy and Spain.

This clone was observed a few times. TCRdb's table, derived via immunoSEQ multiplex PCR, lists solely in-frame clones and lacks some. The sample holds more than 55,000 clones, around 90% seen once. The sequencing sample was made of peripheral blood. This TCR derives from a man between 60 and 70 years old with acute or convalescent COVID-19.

The CDR3 DNA sequence: TGTGCCAGCAGCTCCGGGACAGGGGGCGATGAAAAACTGTTTTTT. Translation: CASSSGTGGDEKLFF. The J gene is TRBJ1-4, the V gene TRBV11-2; 12 bases align to TRBD1. Germline CDR1 reads SGHAT; CDR2 reads FQNNGV. The V and J ends lost 4 bases and 6 bases, in that order; junction bases with no gene match: 3. This CDR3 is built from 15 residues.